The entry that follows covers one T cell receptor beta chain sequence. Its cognate antigen is unknown. The data stem from a study of T cell responses to AZD1222 COVID-19 vaccine. General observations from the study: At baseline, seropositivity was found in only 5 to 7 AZD1222 recipients. The donor cohort was predominantly white British with a female majority, and clonal diversity may have been underestimated. Targeting of unmutated variant regions was reportedly seen in nearly half of spike-specific TCRs. All repertoire sampling was performed exclusively after the peak T cell response.

Assay: immunoSEQ multiplex PCR; the TCRdb copy retains only in-frame clones and omits some. The sample consists of some 150,000 clones, roughly nine tenths of them appearing once. V was shortened by 3 bases and J by 1 base, with 6 bases between the two germline ends. This CDR3 is 13 amino acids long. CDR1 SGHNT and CDR2 YENEEA come from the germline V gene. J is TRBJ1-1 and V is TRBV11-3; D is unresolved. This specimen consisted of peripheral blood, obtained after recovery from COVID-19. The clonotype comes from an adult who had recovered from COVID-19. The CDR3 spells CASSFGPNTEAFF. CDR3 in DNA: TGTGCCAGCAGCTTTGGGCCGAACACTGAAGCTTTCTTT.